This TCR beta chain stems from a study of CD8+ T cells in alopecia areata. Germline assignment: CDR1 SGHTA and CDR2 FQGNSA. The CDR3 loop spans 13 amino acids. V was clipped by 1 base and J by 10 bases, with 11 bases between them. This clone showed up just a few times. In each case, RNA was isolated and then reverse transcribed into cDNA as the sequencing template. Some clones are missing from TCRdb's copy, which holds only in-frame ones; the method was immunoSEQ multiplex PCR. The table records about 200,000 clones, roughly 57% of them present only once. V and J are TRBV7-2 and TRBJ2-1; possibly TRBD2 for D (5 bases). This receptor was taken from a human donor with alopecia areata. The source material was CD4+ T cells sorted from blood, sampled at week 0. CDR3 protein: CASSLERLSEQFF. The CDR3 DNA reads TGTGCCAGCAGCTTAGAGCGGTTATCGGAGCAGTTCTTC.